This TCR beta chain was sequenced during a study of cytomegalovirus exposure and HLA in healthy donors. Study context: A prior analysis found around 110 million unique TCR beta sequences from some 190 million T cells. The study's findings and limits: An Asian-associated ancestry cluster reportedly showed fewer N-insertions than the approximately 670-donor mean in a later analysis. Reports state that TCR beta sequences accurately predicted most subjects' HLA-A and HLA-B alleles. Both high specificity and high sensitivity reportedly marked the classifier's diagnosis of cytomegalovirus status.

Trimming took off 11 bases at V and 2 bases at J, with 16 bases between the two ends. CDR1 is SEHNR, CDR2 FQNEAQ, per germline (reference sequence). The CDR3 has 13 residues. The table lists this clone with a few counts. Its antigen is still unknown. PCR used 60 Vbeta primers and 13 Jbeta primers. Measured with immunoSEQ multiplex PCR; TCRdb has only the in-frame clones, and not every one. The sample consists of about 180,000 clones, over 80% of them appearing once. This receptor was identified in a girl aged 5-17 years in good health and CMV-seropositive. This chain links TRBV7-9 with TRBJ2-7; possibly TRBD1 for D (6 bases). Sequencing was carried out using PBMCs. The DNA of the CDR3 is TGTGCCTCCGATCAGGGGTCACCCTACGAGCAGTACTTC. Protein product: CASDQGSPYEQYF. Looking up the rest from reference TRBV7-9 and TRBJ2-7 gives the full variable domain: DTGVSQNPRHKITKRGQNVTFRCDPISEHNRLYWYRQTLGQGPEFLTYFQNEAQLEKSRLLSDRFSAERPKGSFSTLEIQRTEQGDSAMYLCASDQGSPYEQYFGPGTRLTVT.